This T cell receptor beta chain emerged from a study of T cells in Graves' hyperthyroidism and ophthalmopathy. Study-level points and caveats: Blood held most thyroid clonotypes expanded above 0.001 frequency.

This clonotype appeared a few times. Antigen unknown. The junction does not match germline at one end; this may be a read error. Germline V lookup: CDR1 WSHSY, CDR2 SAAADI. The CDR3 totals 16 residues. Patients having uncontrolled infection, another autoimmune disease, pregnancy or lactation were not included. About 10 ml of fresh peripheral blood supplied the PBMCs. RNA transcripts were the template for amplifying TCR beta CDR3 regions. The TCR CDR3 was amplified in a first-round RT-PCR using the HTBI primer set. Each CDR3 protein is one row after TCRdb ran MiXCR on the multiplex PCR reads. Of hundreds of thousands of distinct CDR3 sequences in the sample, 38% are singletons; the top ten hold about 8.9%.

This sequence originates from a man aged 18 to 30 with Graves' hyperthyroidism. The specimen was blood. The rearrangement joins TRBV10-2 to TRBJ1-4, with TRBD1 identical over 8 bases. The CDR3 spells CASSFAGGVANEKLFF. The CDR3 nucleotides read TGTGCCAGCAGTTTTGCAGGGGGCGTAGCTAATGAAAAACTGTTTTTT.